The following is a T cell receptor (beta chain) sequence with its context. Its antigen remains unknown. The data originate from a study of Ad26.COV2.S vaccination and SARS-CoV-2 variants. Produced via immunoSEQ multiplex PCR; TCRdb's table is partial and in-frame only. The sample shows under 150,000 clones, approximately 90% of them seen only once. V shed 4 bases and J 0 bases; nucleotides not matched to a gene: 9. In germline, CDR1 is MNHEY, CDR2 SMNVEV (reference sequence). This CDR3 contains 16 residues. Whole-study results and caveats: After vaccination, substantial breadth of spike-specific CD8+ and CD4+ responses was reported. Vaccine recipients surpassed placebo recipients in spike-specific TCR breadth. It is possible that the TCR breadth and depth analyses underestimated the total T cell responses.

This TCR derives from a human donor who had recovered from COVID-19. The source material was peripheral blood, sampled after recovery from COVID-19. The rearrangement links TRBV27 to TRBJ2-7; 7 nucleotides line up with TRBD1. CDR3 region: CASSSNRDRPSYEQYF. The DNA for the CDR3 is TGTGCCAGCAGTTCAAACCGGGACAGACCCTCCTACGAGCAGTACTTC.